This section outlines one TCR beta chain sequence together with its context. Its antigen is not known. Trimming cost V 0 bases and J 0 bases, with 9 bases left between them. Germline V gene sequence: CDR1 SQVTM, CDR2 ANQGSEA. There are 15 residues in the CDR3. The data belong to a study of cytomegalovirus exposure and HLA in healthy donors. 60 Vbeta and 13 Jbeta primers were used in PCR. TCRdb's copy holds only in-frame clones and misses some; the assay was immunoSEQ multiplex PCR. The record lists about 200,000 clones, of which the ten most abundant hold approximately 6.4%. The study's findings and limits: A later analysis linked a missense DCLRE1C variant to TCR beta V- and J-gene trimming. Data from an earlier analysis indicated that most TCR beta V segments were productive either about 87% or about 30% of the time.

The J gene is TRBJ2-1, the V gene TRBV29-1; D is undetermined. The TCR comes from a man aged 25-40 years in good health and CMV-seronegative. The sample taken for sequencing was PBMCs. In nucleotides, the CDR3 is TGCAGCGTTGAAGATCTCTACCGCTCCTACAATGAGCAGTTCTTC. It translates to CSVEDLYRSYNEQFF.